One sample yielded the 14 T cell receptor beta chains listed below, sequenced in a study of immune characterization of retroperitoneal liposarcoma. Using its own MiXCR run on the PCR reads, TCRdb lists one record per CDR3 protein. The sample shows around 10,000 distinct CDR3 sequences, 22% of them seen only once. The sequencing input was blood. The receptors shown here come from a female donor with retroperitoneal liposarcoma.

This clonotype showed up just a few times. The chain has TRBV7-9 and TRBJ2-3; 11 bases agree with TRBD2. J lost 1 base, V lost 7 bases, and 13 bases had no gene match. The germline gives CDR1 SEHNR, CDR2 FQNEAQ (reference sequence). This CDR3 comprises 18 residues. The chain's CDR3 is CASTLPGLAESRTDTQYF. The DNA for the CDR3 is TGTGCCAGCACCCTACCGGGACTAGCGGAAAGCCGCACAGATACGCAGTATTTT.

This clonotype ranks as medium-sized (0.01 to 0.1%). V is TRBV6-1 and J is TRBJ1-1; no clear D gene. Germline CDR1 reads MNHNS; CDR2 reads SASEGT. The V and J ends lost 5 bases and 1 base respectively, with 11 bases between them. There are 14 residues in the CDR3. CDR3 protein: CASSFNRKNTEAFF. CDR3 bases: TGTGCCAGCAGTTTCAATCGAAAGAACACTGAAGCTTTCTTT.

This clonotype turned up a few times. The chain combines TRBV7-8 with TRBJ1-1; 8 nucleotides line up with TRBD1. Trimming cost V 5 bases and J 4 bases; bases outside gene matches: 3. CDR1 and CDR2 (germline): SGHVS, FQNEAQ. The CDR3 is 13 residues long. This CDR3 reads CASSLTGGTEAFF. The CDR3 DNA reads as TGTGCCAGCAGCCTCACAGGGGGCACTGAAGCTTTCTTT.

This sequence joins TRBV5-5 and TRBJ2-1; D might be TRBD1 or TRBD2, each matching 5 bases. The J call could be wrong; TRBJ2-5 is a better fit for the DNA end. The CDR3 spans 15 residues. From germline, CDR1 is SGHKS and CDR2 YYEKEE (reference sequence). The CDR3 region has the DNA TGTGCCAGCAGCTGGCTTCGGGGCTCTGGAGAGACCCAGTACTTC. As protein: CASSWLRGSGETQYF.

This clonotype was detected many times. The chain has TRBV10-3 and TRBJ2-1; TRBD2 aligns across 7 bases. Germline CDR1 and CDR2: ENHRY and SYGVKD. The CDR3 has 14 amino acids. Trimming at V came to 6 bases and at J to 3 bases, leaving 5 bases not matched to a gene. The CDR3 loop is CAIRGTTNYNEQFF. CDR3 coding DNA: TGTGCCATCAGGGGGACTACCAACTACAATGAGCAGTTCTTC.

The genes are TRBV12-3 or TRBV12-4 and TRBJ2-1; TRBD1 agrees at 10 bases. The CDR3 loop spans 17 amino acids. V dropped 5 bases and J dropped 8; count of bases not matched to a gene: 15. The CDR3 loop reads CASSPGQGTYSPHEQFF. Here the CDR3 DNA reads TGTGCCAGCAGTCCGGGACAGGGGACATATTCACCGCATGAGCAGTTCTTC.

The rearrangement uses TRBV12-3 or TRBV12-4 and TRBJ2-7; D ambiguous. CDR3 size: 13 residues. The germline V and J ends were trimmed by 6 bases and 10 bases, with 19 bases remaining between them. In DNA form, the CDR3 reads TGTGCCAGCAGCTCAACCGTATCCTCGGCCCAGTACTTC. This translates into CASSSTVSSAQYF.

By share, this clonotype ranks as medium-sized (0.01 to 0.1%). The chain links TRBV12-3 or TRBV12-4 to TRBJ2-5; the D gene is possibly TRBD1 (6 bases). V lost 5 bases to trimming and J lost 4 bases, with 8 bases between them. There are 12 residues in the CDR3. The CDR3 nucleotides read TGTGCCAGCAGTAGGGGGATAGAGACCCAGTACTTC. Encoded protein: CASSRGIETQYF.

DNA for the CDR3: TGCGCCAGCAGCTTGTCGGGACAGCCGAACAATGAGCAGTTCTTC. This encodes CASSLSGQPNNEQFF. V is TRBV5-1 and J is TRBJ2-1; the match to TRBD1 covers 7 bases. CDR1 is SGHRS and CDR2 is YFSETQ in the germline V gene. The CDR3 totals 15 residues. Trimming at V came to 1 base and at J to 5 bases, leaving 6 bases not matched to a gene.

The chain couples TRBV28 to TRBJ1-4, with D possibly being TRBD1 (6 bases). This CDR3 is built from 16 residues. From germline, CDR1 is MDHEN and CDR2 SYDVKM. Trimming stripped 4 bases from V and 0 bases from J, with 12 bases between. CDR3 coding DNA: TGTGCCAGCAGTTCTCCAGGGGCTACAACTAATGAAAAACTGTTTTTT. Protein: CASSSPGATTNEKLFF. Full variable domain (remainder filled in from reference TRBV28 and TRBJ1-4): DVKVTQSSRYLVKRTGEKVFLECVQDMDHENMFWYRQDPGLGLRLIYFSYDVKMKEKGDIPEGYSVSREKKERFSLILESASTNQTSMYLCASSSPGATTNEKLFFGSGTQLSVL.

This clonotype is categorized as medium-sized. The genes are TRBV12-3 or TRBV12-4 and TRBJ2-4; the D gene is possibly TRBD1 (6 bases). Deletions cut 1 base from V and 12 bases from J, with 13 bases between. The CDR3 has 13 residues. In DNA form, the CDR3 reads TGTGCCAGCAGTTTAGAAGCAGGGGTTAATCAGTACTTC. Residues: CASSLEAGVNQYF.

This chain connects TRBV4-1 to TRBJ2-1; 9 bases map to TRBD2. J was trimmed by 9 bases and V by 0 bases; bases with no gene match: 3. The CDR3 spans 14 residues. Germline loops: CDR1 MGHRA, CDR2 YSYEKL. The CDR3 region has the DNA TGCGCCAGCAGCCAAGATCCAGCGGGAGGTGAGCAGTTCTTC. This encodes CASSQDPAGGEQFF.

The chain carries TRBV19 and TRBJ1-2, with TRBD1 as a possible D gene (5 bases). This CDR3 is built from 14 residues. The germline gives CDR1 LNHDA, CDR2 SQIVND (reference sequence). Deletions cut 3 bases from V and 8 bases from J, with 16 bases between. For the CDR3, the DNA is TGTGCCAGTAGTATGGGTGGAGGGCAGGGCGGCTACACCTTC. Protein product: CASSMGGGQGGYTF.

At least ten counts were recorded for this clonotype. For the CDR3, the DNA is TGTGCCAGCAGTTACCCGGGAGCAAGCTCCTACAATGAGCAGTTCTTC. Translated: CASSYPGASSYNEQFF. This chain joins TRBV6-6 and TRBJ2-1; D might be TRBD2 (6 bases). Trimming cost V 2 bases and J 0 bases, with 11 bases left between them. The germline V gene encodes CDR1 MNHNY and CDR2 SVGAGI (reference sequence). The CDR3 length is 16 residues.